The clone carrying this T cell receptor (beta chain) has a single count. Its antigen is unidentified. Likely a read error: the CDR3 ends without its conserved phenylalanine or tryptophan. The DNA is left out, because the CDR3 cannot be placed on it with certainty; the CDR3 is given as TCRdb lists it. The sample originates from a study of Graves' ophthalmopathy and Graves' hyperthyroidism. About the research overall: The authors collected peripheral blood at initial diagnosis, before any treatment.

Study findings and constraints: Forecasting of ophthalmopathy progression by the model achieved more than 70% sensitivity and about 77% specificity.

The authors amplified TCR beta CDR3 regions, and they did so from RNA transcripts for repertoire sequencing. First-round RT-PCR relied on HTBI primers, and a second-round multiplex PCR came next. TCRdb redid the calling of the multiplex PCR reads with MiXCR, one entry per CDR3 protein. The sample includes 300,000 to 400,000 distinct CDR3 sequences, roughly a sixth seen only once; the top ten take around 2.4%. Enrollment excluded any patients with other autoimmune diseases, uncontrolled infections, pregnancy or lactation. Orbital computed tomography, thyroid ultrasound, TRAb, serum thyroxine and clinical symptoms formed the basis of diagnosis. The CDR3 length equals 12 residues, ends included. Germline CDR1 and CDR2: DFQATT and SNEGSKA (reference sequence).

The material sequenced was peripheral blood. The genes are TRBV20-1 and TRBJ2-5; the table assigns TRBD2, which was not confirmed against the DNA. This sequence originates from an adult woman with stable Graves' hyperthyroidism. The CDR3 loop reads CSASERQETQNY.